This entry is about one TCR beta chain. This record comes from a study of T cell changes during pregnancy in multiple sclerosis. Germline V gene sequence: CDR1 SGHTA, CDR2 FQGNSA. CDR3 size: 16 residues. Trimming cost V 2 bases and J 5 bases, with 18 bases left between them. The table came from immunoSEQ multiplex PCR; TCRdb's copy has only in-frame clones and leaves some out. In the table there are some 80,000 clones, more than 85% of which are singletons. The V and J genes are TRBV7-2 and TRBJ1-2; tentative D call: TRBD1 (6 bases). The sequences come from peripheral blood, collected in the first trimester of pregnancy. The origin of this receptor is a female donor with multiple sclerosis, enrolled in a pregnancy study. In DNA, the CDR3 is TGTGCCAGCAGCTTAAGGGGGACGGTCGGTTGGTATGGCTACACCTTC. Translation gives CASSLRGTVGWYGYTF.